This T cell receptor beta chain emerged from a study of technical replicates of blood from a handful of donors. CDR1 MNHEY and CDR2 SMNVEV come from the germline V gene (reference sequence). The CDR3 spans 14 residues. The germline V and J ends were trimmed by 10 bases and 0 bases, with 15 bases remaining between them. The repertoire was sequenced with immunoSEQ multiplex PCR; TCRdb's copy has only in-frame clones and lacks some. The sample includes roughly 12,000 clones, around three quarters seen only once; the top ten take about 15%. This chain links TRBV27 with TRBJ2-5, with a possible D match to TRBD1 (5 bases). The clonotype originates from a human donor in good health. The source material was PBMCs. CDR3 bases: TGTGCCAACCAAGGACAATGGTACCAAGAGACCCAGTACTTC. Translation: CANQGQWYQETQYF.